This TCR beta chain was found in a study of T cell responses to AZD1222 COVID-19 vaccine (dated by TCRdb to the early 2020s). Regarding the complete study: TCR sequencing was performed for roughly 250 trial participants, of whom 200 to 210 were given two doses of AZD1222 and approximately 25 were given two doses of MenACWY control vaccine. Trial participants were enrolled by age into 18-55, 56-69 and 70-plus year subgroups, with approximately 160, 26 and 62 TCR-sequenced participants respectively.

Beyond this particular receptor, the publication reports: After two AZD1222 doses, spike-specific TCR breadth and depth were significantly higher than at day 0 and than in MenACWY recipients. Nearly half of unique spike-specific TCRs reportedly recognized epitopes outside regions mutated in the B.1.351 and B.1.1.7 variants. Participants were mostly white British and included more females than males, and it was suggested by the authors that clonal diversity may have been underestimated. The vaccine-associated CD4 TCRs covered the entire spike protein, and the dominant responses fell in regions 160-218 and 743-854. Because no day 14 peak-response samples were available, repertoires were characterized only after the peak T cell response. In the small 56-69-year group, the increase in depth fell short of significance, most likely because of low power. Conclusions about previously exposed vaccinees are limited, since just five or six AZD1222 recipients were seropositive for SARS-CoV-2 at baseline.

The CDR3 regions of human TCRbeta chains were analyzed by immunosequencing. The study's own analysis went as follows. TCRs in the repertoires were compared against a reference library of SARS-CoV-2-specific TCRs that had been generated with the MIRA antigen-specificity platform. Breadth was defined as the fraction of unique TCRs that were SARS-CoV-2-associated, and depth was defined as the fraction of total T cells that were SARS-CoV-2-associated. Each spike-specific TCR was assigned to its reactive spike region and to a CD4 or CD8 class using the MIRA data. Log10-transformed breadth and depth values were compared by one-way ANOVA with Sidak's multiple comparisons tests. Sourced from immuneACCESS, this table was stored by TCRdb with only in-frame sequences that have V and J called. A share of the clones is absent; for the studies checked, an unresolved V gene accounts for under half, and the remainder has no known explanation. Clonal size and the V and J genes are those of that table, whereas D and trimming came from the DNA. This sample has fewer than 200,000 clones in its table, and roughly 90% of those were observed once. In total, the top ten clones hold 1.5% to 2% of the sample.

Sample time point, as interpreted from the label and publication: about 28 days (+/-7) after the second vaccine dose. AZD1222 recipients whose second dose came at about 4 weeks and those whose second dose came at about 12 weeks were combined into one group, since spike-specific TCR depth and breadth did not differ between the two schedules. Vaccinee samples were obtained from the UK trials COV001 and COV002, which included a single-blind randomized controlled phase 2/3 trial of AZD1222 (ChAdOx1 nCoV-19) in healthy adults. For TCRbeta chain sequencing, PBMC samples were collected from trial participants at day 0 and at day 28 after the second dose. Including the terminal cysteine and phenylalanine, the CDR3 comprises 15 residues. Just the 45-base CDR3 DNA is kept, in frame starting at base 1. In the germline V gene, CDR1 corresponds to SNHLY and CDR2 to FYNNEI. Of note for this clone: Its target antigen remains unknown. The junction departs from germline at one end; a sequencing error may be responsible.

This TCR derives from an adult who received the AZD1222 COVID-19 vaccine. The chain links TRBV2 with TRBJ1-1; 6 matching bases give a weak D call of TRBD1. Source: peripheral blood, taken 28 days after the second AZD1222 dose. The DNA reads as follows: TGTGCCAGCACTGAAGATATCATGGGGGCCACTGAAGCTTTCTTT. This sequence encodes CASTEDIMGATEAFF.